This T cell receptor beta chain was captured in a study of identical twins (dated by TCRdb to 2016 to 2017). General notes on the study: To test whether fetal clonotypes persist, this study deep-sequenced TCR alpha and beta repertoires from monozygotic twins, from unrelated adults of various ages, and from cord blood. To rule out contamination, the twin experiments were replicated at different times with different library preparation protocols. The investigation overall reported the following: The excess sharing between twins in beta out-of-frame sequences was weaker because fewer shared sequences reduced the signal-to-noise ratio. Recombination models systematically underestimated out-of-frame TCR alpha sharing in monozygotic twins but agreed with sharing between unrelated individuals. Compared with coincidental sharing between unrelated individuals, an excess of low generation-probability sequences was observed among out-of-frame TCR alpha sequences shared between twins. Because the same donors could not be followed over many years, the conclusions relied on cross-sectional statistical analysis. Fewer insertions were carried by abundant cord blood beta clonotypes; a weaker similar trend was observed in young adult naive repertoires, while no such trend was observed in memory repertoires. Zero-insertion analyses could be partly confounded by invariant T cells such as MAIT and iNKT, though diverse VJ usage argued against such confounding for most clonotypes.

Only healthy Caucasian donors were included. This clonotype was observed many times. The target of this receptor is not known. No much larger clone exists at a distance of one base, and base qualities are not known. Receptors were amplified or captured by 5' RACE. TCRdb names Illumina HiSeq 2000 as the instrument used. Template switching introduced a universal primer binding site; the final cDNA contained a unique molecular identifier, enabling accurate counting of TCR cDNA molecules. First-strand cDNA for TCR alpha and beta chains was synthesized from specific primers in the conserved constant-segment region. To control for contamination, every cDNA library carried two barcodes: a SMART-Mk sample barcode plus Illumina barcodes. TruSeq adapter sequences and Illumina sample barcodes were added in two successive PCR steps. The TCR alpha and beta cDNA libraries were sequenced on the Illumina HiSeq platform using custom primers. Regarding the original processing steps: Unique molecular identifiers were extracted from raw reads with MiGEC, and CDR3 positions were determined with MiXCR. Recombination models were inferred per individual with the repgenHMM and IGoR tools using an EM algorithm. The tcR package in R was used for shared clonotype analysis, with sharing normalized by the product of cloneset sizes. Out-of-frame nonproductive sequences were analyzed to study raw recombination free of thymic and clonal selection effects. The public reads were run again by TCRdb, first through fastp at Q25 and then through MiXCR, and only productive beta chains were kept. Every CDR3 protein is listed once, alongside the most common genes and DNA of its rows. These V and J calls originate from TCRdb's pipeline instead of the authors' own analysis. Across this sample there are 1.5 million or so distinct CDR3 sequences, with roughly a third seen only once. The top ten hold about 0.27% of the sample.

Reading from cysteine to phenylalanine, the CDR3 counts 14 amino acids. Just CDR3 DNA is preserved here, 42 bases in frame from base 1. Per the germline V gene, SQVTM is the CDR1 and ANQGSEA is the CDR2. V lost 3 bases and J lost 4 bases, and the count of bases not matched to a germline gene is 2. The sequence joins TRBV29-1 to TRBJ2-1, with TRBD1 matching 11 junction bases. The sequencing input was cord blood. This TCR came from a newborn girl in good health. The DNA reads as follows: TGCAGCGTTGAGGGGACAGGGGGTTACAATGAGCAGTTCTTC. Translation gives CSVEGTGGYNEQFF.